The 18 T cell receptor beta chains listed next were all sequenced from one sample in a study of blood T cell repertoires in COVID-19. Profiled with immunoSEQ multiplex PCR; TCRdb holds only in-frame clones, not every one. The table records about 200,000 clones, 88% of them present only once. Sequences were obtained from peripheral blood. The source is a man younger than 35 with active or convalescent COVID-19.

In its sample, this clone was seen a few times. This sequence joins TRBV3-1 (or the pseudogene TRBV3-2) and TRBJ1-2, with 9 positions matching TRBD1. V gave up 1 base and J gave up 7 bases; unmatched junction bases: 4. From germline, CDR1 is LGHDT and CDR2 YNNKEL (reference sequence). The CDR3 extends over 14 amino acids. Here the CDR3 DNA reads TGTGCCAGCAGCCAAGTCTCGGGACAGGGTGGCTACACCTTC. Translating it yields CASSQVSGQGGYTF.

V is TRBV19 and J is TRBJ2-5; 9 nucleotides align to TRBD2. Germline V gene sequence: CDR1 LNHDA, CDR2 SQIVND (reference sequence). This CDR3 comprises 14 residues. V was pared by 3 bases and J by 4 bases, with 3 bases of the junction left unmatched. The CDR3 DNA follows: TGTGCCAGTAGTATGGGCGGGAGGGGAGAGACCCAGTACTTC. It encodes CASSMGGRGETQYF.

The CDR3 here is CASSPGLVTNEQFF. The CDR3 nucleotides read TGCGCCAGCAGCCCAGGACTAGTCACCAATGAGCAGTTCTTC. The rearrangement uses TRBV5-1 and TRBJ2-1; 7 bases align to TRBD2. Germline lookup yields CDR1 SGHRS and CDR2 YFSETQ. V was clipped by 4 bases and J by 6 bases; unmatched bases: 7. This CDR3 has 14 residues.

This clone was detected once. The genes are TRBV19 and TRBJ2-3; 9 bases map to TRBD1. Germline V CDR1 and CDR2: LNHDA, SQIVND (reference sequence). V trimming: 7 bases; J trimming: 2 bases; junction bases outside the gene matches: 4. This CDR3 spans 14 amino acids. The CDR3, as DNA: TGTGCCAGTATGGGGACAGGGTACACAGATACGCAGTATTTT. It yields the protein CASMGTGYTDTQYF. Based on the CDR3 plus reference TRBV19 and TRBJ2-3, the full variable domain is DGGITQSPKYLFRKEGQNVTLSCEQNLNHDAMYWYRQDPGQGLRLIYYSQIVNDFQKGDIAEGYSVSREKKESFPLTVTSAQKNPTAFYLCASMGTGYTDTQYFGPGTRLTVL.

The sample holds a few counts of this clone. V usage is TRBV9 and J usage is TRBJ1-3; D is possibly TRBD1 (6 bases). CDR3 length equals 15 residues. Germline CDR1 reads SGDLS; CDR2 reads YYNGEE. V was pared by 0 bases and J by 1 base, with 8 bases between. CDR3 sequence (DNA): TGTGCCAGCAGCGTAGCTAGGGGGTCTGGAAACACCATATATTTT. It translates to CASSVARGSGNTIYF.

The chain links TRBV12-5 to TRBJ2-1; D unresolved. From germline, CDR1 is LGHNT and CDR2 FRNRAP. The CDR3 totals 15 residues. V shed 0 bases and J shed 4 bases, with 10 bases lying between them. CDR3 sequence reads: CASGLVRGSYNEQFF. In nucleotides, the CDR3 is TGTGCTAGTGGTTTGGTACGCGGTTCTTACAATGAGCAGTTCTTC.

The chain has TRBV6-5 and TRBJ2-1; TRBD2 matches 11 bases. CDR1 and CDR2 (germline): MNHEY, SVGAGI. V lost 8 bases to trimming and J lost 3 bases; unmatched junction nucleotides: 6. The CDR3 contains 15 residues. The CDR3: CASSPGLAGYNEQFF. CDR3 coding DNA: TGTGCCAGCTCTCCCGGACTAGCGGGCTACAATGAGCAGTTCTTC.

This clone was counted only a few times. Distinct nucleotide sequences in the sample also encode this CDR3. The V and J genes are TRBV9 and TRBJ1-6; D is undetermined. The germline gives CDR1 SGDLS, CDR2 YYNGEE. Trimming stripped 0 bases from V and 10 bases from J, with 11 bases between. The CDR3 has 14 residues. The CDR3 region is CASSVDPGNSPLHF. The CDR3 DNA is TGTGCCAGCAGCGTAGATCCGGGTAACTCACCCCTCCACTTT.

The V gene is TRBV5-6, the J gene TRBJ2-1; 9 bases align to TRBD2. The CDR3 length is 17 residues. Germline loops: CDR1 SGHDT, CDR2 YYEEEE. With V trimmed by 3 bases and J by 0 bases, 7 bases remained unmatched. CDR3 amino acids: CASSWGLAASSYNEQFF. The CDR3, as DNA: TGTGCCAGCAGCTGGGGACTAGCCGCCAGCTCCTACAATGAGCAGTTCTTC.

This chain connects TRBV5-1 to TRBJ2-2; D is perhaps TRBD2 (6 bases). CDR1 is SGHRS, CDR2 YFSETQ, per germline. The CDR3 runs 15 residues. The germline V and J ends were trimmed by 0 bases and 6 bases, with 12 bases remaining between them. The DNA of the CDR3 is TGCGCCAGCAGCTTGGAACCGGGAGTACCCGGGGAGCTGTTTTTT. Protein: CASSLEPGVPGELFF.

The chain is built from TRBV19 and TRBJ1-2; D is possibly TRBD1 (5 bases). V lost 5 bases to trimming and J lost 6 bases, with 13 bases between them. The CDR3 contains 13 residues. Germline CDR1 is LNHDA and CDR2 is SQIVND (reference sequence). The CDR3 nucleotides are TGTGCCAGTAGTCGACGTCAGGGTGATGGCTACACCTTC. As protein: CASSRRQGDGYTF.

This rearrangement joins TRBV29-1 to TRBJ2-7; 7 nucleotides agree with TRBD1. The CDR3 loop spans 14 amino acids. Trimming removed 7 bases from V and 3 bases from J; junction bases left unmatched: 12. CDR1 is SQVTM, CDR2 ANQGSEA, per germline. DNA of the CDR3: TGCAGCGGGGTTACAGGGGACCCCAACTACGAGCAGTACTTC. This encodes CSGVTGDPNYEQYF.

This rearrangement joins TRBV5-8 to TRBJ2-7, with D possibly matching TRBD2 (6 bases). The CDR3 covers 14 residues. Germline V gene data show CDR1 as SGHTS and CDR2 as YDEGEE. Trimming took 6 bases from V and 2 from J, leaving 15 bases between them. This CDR3 reads CASNPARLAYEQYF. CDR3 coding DNA: TGTGCCAGCAACCCCGCCAGACTAGCCTACGAGCAGTACTTC.

The V gene is TRBV25-1, the J gene TRBJ2-1, with D possibly TRBD2 on 5 matching bases. V was shortened by 6 bases and J by 0 bases, with 12 bases between the two germline ends. CDR1 MGHDK and CDR2 SYGVNS come from the germline V gene. This CDR3 comprises 15 residues. The CDR3 spells CASRSDEGSYNEQFF. DNA of the CDR3: TGTGCCAGCAGGAGCGACGAGGGCTCCTACAATGAGCAGTTCTTC.

This chain connects TRBV18 to TRBJ1-5, with a weak D call TRBD1 (5 bases). This CDR3 has 17 residues. V was cut by 2 bases and J by 2 bases, with 16 bases left in between. Looked up from germline, CDR1 is KGHSH and CDR2 is LQKENI. The DNA for the CDR3 is TGTGCCAGCTCACCAGGCTGGTCCAGGGTGGGCAATCAGCCCCAGCATTTT. Translation: CASSPGWSRVGNQPQHF.

J is TRBJ2-3 and V is TRBV3-1 (or the pseudogene TRBV3-2), with 13 bases that match TRBD2. J was trimmed by 11 bases and V by 3 bases; bases with no gene match: 14. Germline V lookup: CDR1 LGHDT, CDR2 YNNKEL (reference sequence). This CDR3 region has 17 residues. The CDR3 loop reads CASSHVVLAGGDGEQYF. DNA of the CDR3: TGTGCCAGCAGCCATGTCGTACTAGCGGGAGGGGATGGGGAGCAGTATTTT.

The V and J genes are TRBV7-2 and TRBJ1-5; TRBD1 aligns across 11 bases. CDR1 and CDR2 (germline): SGHTA, FQGNSA. The CDR3 has 15 amino acids. With 8 bases clipped from V and 4 bases from J, the junction kept 7 bases outside the gene matches. The CDR3 region is CASVRTGGWNQPQHF. The CDR3 DNA reads TGTGCCAGCGTAAGGACAGGGGGCTGGAATCAGCCCCAGCATTTT.

The chain employs TRBV14 and TRBJ1-6, with D maybe TRBD1 (5 bases). This CDR3 region has 19 residues. Germline V lookup: CDR1 SGHDN, CDR2 FVKESK. V was clipped by 0 bases and J by 9 bases, with 24 bases between them. CDR3 bases: TGTGCCAGCAGCCAAGATATTCCCGGTGGCAGGGCTTTGGGTTCACCCCTCCACTTT. Translation: CASSQDIPGGRALGSPLHF. The whole variable domain, remainder taken from reference TRBV14 and TRBJ1-6, is EAGVTQFPSHSVIEKGQTVTLRCDPISGHDNLYWYRRVMGKEIKFLLHFVKESKQDESGMPNNRFLAERTGGTYSTLKVQPAELEDSGVYFCASSQDIPGGRALGSPLHFGNGTRLTVT.